The clone carrying this T cell receptor beta chain turned up a few times. The antigen is not known. TCR beta CDR3 sequences were amplified from RNA transcripts. TCR CDR3 regions were first amplified by RT-PCR with HTBI primers. TCRdb used MiXCR to reprocess the multiplex PCR reads, holding one entry per CDR3 protein. The sample lists roughly 750,000 distinct CDR3 sequences; about 17% were seen once. Patients were excluded for uncontrolled infection, other autoimmune disease, pregnancy or lactation. V was clipped by 5 bases and J by 3 bases, with 16 bases between them. This CDR3 spans 16 amino acids. Germline loops: CDR1 SGHVS, CDR2 FQNEAQ. The data were taken from a study of T cells in Graves' hyperthyroidism and ophthalmopathy. Study-wide context: Sampling of peripheral blood happened at initial diagnosis, prior to any treatment.

Findings and limits, study-wide: The model made its ophthalmopathy prediction, and onset followed a median about 6.8 months later. Most expanded thyroid clonotypes above 0.001 also appeared in blood.

The J gene is TRBJ2-2, the V gene TRBV7-8; D is unclear. This sequence originates from a man in his late teens or twenties with Graves' hyperthyroidism. The sequenced material came from blood. DNA for the CDR3: TGTGCCAGCAGCCCCCACCGGACGACCGACACCGGGGAGCTGTTTTTT. Protein: CASSPHRTTDTGELFF.